These 26 T cell receptor beta chains were all obtained from the same sample, sequenced in a study of naive and memory T cell subsets. Ligated cDNA underwent four rounds of PCR with nested alpha and beta constant region primers and SP2. One entry per CDR3 protein results from TCRdb running MiXCR on the 5' RACE reads. The sample lists more than 45,000 distinct CDR3 sequences, more than 7% seen once, with over 7.5% in the top ten. An oligonucleotide containing a UMI was ligated to the 3' end of TCR cDNA. The receptors come from a male donor in good health.

In this sample, this clonotype turned up many times. The chain links TRBV20-1 to TRBJ1-5; 9 positions agree with TRBD1. The CDR3 is 15 residues long. J was trimmed by 1 base and V by 3 bases; bases with no gene match: 4. Germline lookup yields CDR1 DFQATT and CDR2 SNEGSKA (reference sequence). CDR3 amino acids: CSASLGQGSNQPQHF. The CDR3 coding sequence is TGCAGTGCTAGTTTAGGACAGGGGAGCAATCAGCCCCAGCATTTT.

This clonotype has ten or more counts. This chain links TRBV5-1 with TRBJ2-1; the D gene is possibly TRBD2 (6 bases). This CDR3 region has 15 residues. Germline CDR1 and CDR2: SGHRS and YFSETQ. V lost 0 bases and J lost 10, with 17 bases in between. The CDR3 bases are TGCGCCAGCAGCTTGGATGCGGGACCGAGTGTGGAGCAGTTCTTC. Translation gives CASSLDAGPSVEQFF.

Comment on this clonotype: This may stem from a read error, because a much larger clone lies one nucleotide away. The chain couples TRBV6-5 to TRBJ1-5; possible D gene TRBD1, 5 bases. This CDR3 is 16 amino acids long. Germline V CDR1 and CDR2: MNHEY, SVGAGI. V lost 2 bases to trimming and J lost 1 base, with 12 bases between them. The CDR3 DNA is TGTGCCAGCAGTTACGGGCAGGGCGGAAGCAATCAGCCCCAGCATTTT. It is translated as CASSYGQGGSNQPQHF.

The gene calls are TRBV4-1 and TRBJ2-7; the match to TRBD2 covers 8 bases. Per germline, CDR1 MGHRA and CDR2 YSYEKL. The CDR3 is 15 residues long. The ends lost 1 base at V and 2 bases at J; junction bases unmatched: 4. Here the CDR3 reads CASSQGGGGTYEQYF. The CDR3 DNA follows: TGCGCCAGCAGCCAAGGGGGCGGGGGGACCTACGAGCAGTACTTC.

This clonotype was recorded at least ten times. V and J are TRBV25-1 and TRBJ2-5, with TRBD1 identical over 7 bases. Germline CDR1 reads MGHDK; CDR2 reads SYGVNS. The trim removed 4 bases at V and 1 base at J, leaving 9 bases unmatched. This CDR3 is built from 16 residues. This CDR3 reads CASSGVGQAFQETQYF. The CDR3 bases are TGTGCCAGCAGTGGAGTCGGACAGGCATTCCAAGAGACCCAGTACTTC.

The chain recombines TRBV29-1 with TRBJ2-4; TRBD1 matches at 8 bases. This CDR3 is 13 amino acids long. Germline loops: CDR1 SQVTM, CDR2 ANQGSEA. V shed 4 bases, J shed 4 bases, and the junction held 3 bases outside the gene matches. The CDR3 nucleotides read TGCAGCGTTGGGGACAGGAGGAAAAACATTCAGTACTTC. Its translation is CSVGDRRKNIQYF.

This clonotype has ten or more counts. The chain recombines TRBV20-1 with TRBJ2-3; 8 nucleotides agree with TRBD2. The V gene's germline CDR1 is DFQATT and CDR2 SNEGSKA (reference sequence). The CDR3 is 14 residues long. Trimming cost V 1 base and J 1 base; bases outside gene matches: 1. The CDR3, as DNA: TGCAGTGCTAGAGGTAGCGGGGGCACAGATACGCAGTATTTT. Its protein is CSARGSGGTDTQYF.

This clonotype was seen at least ten times. This chain links TRBV29-1 with TRBJ2-1; no definite D call. Per germline, CDR1 SQVTM and CDR2 ANQGSEA. This CDR3 region has 12 residues. V lost 0 bases to trimming and J lost 7 bases, with 7 bases between them. CDR3 nucleotide sequence: TGCAGCGTTGAAGATCTGCGGAATGAGCAGTTCTTC. As protein: CSVEDLRNEQFF.

At least ten counts were recorded for this clonotype. The chain carries TRBV27 and TRBJ2-2; 7 bases map to TRBD2. Germline trimming cut 5 bases from V and 0 bases from J; bases unmatched to any gene: 9. Germline values: CDR1 MNHEY, CDR2 SMNVEV (reference sequence). There are 17 residues in the CDR3. The CDR3 is CASSPNGGLTNTGELFF. The CDR3 DNA reads as TGTGCCAGCAGTCCCAACGGGGGACTAACGAACACCGGGGAGCTGTTTTTT.

Turning to this clonotype: This may be a read error, as it is one base from a much larger clone. The V call is TRBV27, the J call TRBJ2-1, with D tentatively TRBD1 (6 bases). With 6 bases removed from V and 3 bases from J, the gap between germline ends came to 15 bases. The CDR3 spans 15 residues. Germline values: CDR1 MNHEY, CDR2 SMNVEV (reference sequence). In DNA, the CDR3 is TGTGCCAGCAGGCCCGGACAGTCGCACTACAATGAGCAGTTCTTC. This gives the protein CASRPGQSHYNEQFF.

This clonotype has a count of ten or more. This chain uses TRBV5-1 with TRBJ2-7; 10 bases are shared with TRBD2. Looked up from germline, CDR1 is SGHRS and CDR2 is YFSETQ. V was clipped by 0 bases and J by 7 bases; unmatched bases: 10. The CDR3 is made up of 16 amino acids. CDR3 coding DNA: TGCGCCAGCAGCTTGGTGGAAGCGGGAGGGCCGTGGGAGCAGTACTTC. Protein: CASSLVEAGGPWEQYF.

The chain employs TRBV3-1 and TRBJ1-1; D call uncertain. With 4 bases removed from V and 0 bases from J, the gap between germline ends came to 9 bases. Germline-derived CDR1 and CDR2 are LGHDT and YNNKEL (reference sequence). The CDR3 is made up of 14 amino acids. CDR3 in amino acids: CASSPFGMNTEAFF. The CDR3 nucleotides are TGTGCCAGCAGCCCATTCGGGATGAACACTGAAGCTTTCTTT.

V usage is TRBV6-6 and J usage is TRBJ1-1, with 7 bases identical to TRBD1. The germline gives CDR1 MNHNY, CDR2 SVGAGI (reference sequence). The CDR3 contains 17 residues. After removal of 0 bases from V and 11 bases from J, the junction contained 18 bases not matched to a gene. The CDR3 bases are TGTGCCAGCAGTTACTCGCATATTTTTGAGGGGGCGCCTGCGGCTTTCTTT. This encodes CASSYSHIFEGAPAAFF.

This clonotype was counted many times. This chain links TRBV6-2 or TRBV6-3 with TRBJ2-4, with D hard to call. CDR3 size: 12 residues. V gave up 0 bases and J gave up 9 bases, with 6 bases separating them. The germline gives CDR1 MNHEY, CDR2 SVGEGT. The CDR3 nucleotides read TGTGCCAGCAGTTACTCCGGCGGCATTCAGTACTTC. Translated, it gives CASSYSGGIQYF.

This chain connects TRBV11-3 to TRBJ2-1; D call uncertain. The V gene lost 5 bases and the J gene lost 9 bases, with 11 bases spanning the gap. The CDR3 has 12 residues. Germline V gene lookup returns CDR1 SGHNT and CDR2 YENEEA. This CDR3 reads CASSTPSGEQFF. In nucleotides, the CDR3 is TGTGCCAGCAGCACCCCCAGTGGTGAGCAGTTCTTC.

This clonotype was seen many times. V usage is TRBV6-5 and J usage is TRBJ1-1; 7 bases line up with TRBD1. This CDR3 spans 15 amino acids. Germline assignment: CDR1 MNHEY and CDR2 SVGAGI. Trimming cost V 6 bases and J 4 bases; bases outside gene matches: 11. The DNA for the CDR3 is TGTGCCAGCAGCCAATTCTCCAGGGGGGTCACTGAAGCTTTCTTT. Translated: CASSQFSRGVTEAFF.

In its sample, this clonotype is medium-sized. V gene TRBV6-1 combines with J gene TRBJ1-1; D not certain. The V gene lost 7 bases and the J gene lost 1 base, with 10 bases spanning the gap. The CDR3 covers 13 residues. Germline loops: CDR1 MNHNS, CDR2 SASEGT. In DNA form, the CDR3 reads TGTGCCAGCACGGAACGGGAGAACACTGAAGCTTTCTTT. Its protein is CASTERENTEAFF.

This clonotype appeared many times. The V gene is TRBV4-2, the J gene TRBJ2-1, with D perhaps assigned TRBD1 or TRBD2 (6 bases each). Trimming left V 1 base short and J 9 bases short, with 19 bases between. The CDR3 has 16 residues. Germline CDR1 reads LGHNA; CDR2 reads YNFKEQ. The CDR3 DNA is TGTGCCAGCAGCCAAGCAACAGGGACGGGAGAGGGTGAGCAGTTCTTC. Translating it yields CASSQATGTGEGEQFF.

This clonotype was counted ten times or more. In nucleotides, the CDR3 is TGCAGCGCCGGAGCGCCTGCTGGGGGCAGTTTCCGAGGCTACACCTTC. It yields the protein CSAGAPAGGSFRGYTF. The V and J genes are TRBV29-1 and TRBJ1-2; tentatively, D is TRBD1 (6 bases). This CDR3 is built from 16 residues. V was clipped by 7 bases and J by 8 bases, with 29 bases between them. CDR1 is SQVTM and CDR2 is ANQGSEA in the germline V gene.

This chain connects TRBV19 to TRBJ2-7; D gene unclear. V lost 3 bases and J 1 base, leaving 13 bases between the germline ends. This CDR3 is built from 15 residues. Germline V lookup: CDR1 LNHDA, CDR2 SQIVND (reference sequence). CDR3 in DNA: TGTGCCAGTAGTATTCGTTGGGCGACTTCCTACGAGCAGTACTTC. Its translation: CASSIRWATSYEQYF.

The V gene is TRBV12-5, the J gene TRBJ2-1; 14 bases align to TRBD2. Trimming removed 6 bases from V and 6 bases from J; junction bases left unmatched: 13. Per germline, CDR1 LGHNT and CDR2 FRNRAP. This CDR3 comprises 18 residues. CDR3 DNA sequence: TGTGCTAGTGGACCCGGGACTAGCGGGAGAAGGGTTGGCAATGAGCAGTTCTTC. Its translation is CASGPGTSGRRVGNEQFF.

The table lists this clonotype with a few counts. The chain couples TRBV5-1 to TRBJ2-7, with 10 bases lining up with TRBD2. This CDR3 contains 16 residues. V shed 1 base, J shed 2 bases, and the junction held 6 bases outside the gene matches. From germline, CDR1 is SGHRS and CDR2 YFSETQ. This CDR3 is CASSLRLAGEPYEQYF. The CDR3 region has the DNA TGCGCCAGCAGCTTGCGGCTAGCGGGGGAGCCCTACGAGCAGTACTTC.

This clonotype has ten or more counts. J is TRBJ2-5 and V is TRBV6-9, with 9 bases that match TRBD1. Unmatched junction bases numbered 9, after V lost 4 bases and J lost 0 bases. Per the germline V gene, CDR1 is MNHGY and CDR2 is SVAAGI. This CDR3 comprises 17 residues. This chain's CDR3 is CASSFRRTGGNQETQYF. CDR3 coding DNA: TGTGCCAGCAGTTTTCGTCGCACAGGGGGCAACCAAGAGACCCAGTACTTC.

V gene TRBV5-4 combines with J gene TRBJ1-6, with TRBD1 as a possible D gene (6 bases). V lost 1 base and J 6 bases, leaving 11 bases between the germline ends. Germline loops: CDR1 SGHNT, CDR2 YYREEE (reference sequence). The CDR3 consists of 15 residues. CDR3 loop: CASSLWTARNSPLHF. The CDR3 nucleotides are TGTGCCAGCAGCTTGTGGACAGCCCGTAATTCACCCCTCCACTTT.

This clonotype was counted at least ten times. The genes are TRBV20-1 and TRBJ2-3; TRBD2 aligns across 11 bases. Germline loops: CDR1 DFQATT, CDR2 SNEGSKA (reference sequence). V dropped 4 bases and J dropped 1; count of bases not matched to a gene: 7. The CDR3 has 16 residues. CDR3 nucleotides: TGCAGTGCTAAAATCATTAGCGGGAGGGGCACAGATACGCAGTATTTT. Amino acid sequence: CSAKIISGRGTDTQYF.

This clonotype turned up a few times. This rearrangement joins TRBV6-6 to TRBJ1-2; TRBD1 aligns across 9 bases. The CDR3 has 15 residues. With 7 bases clipped from V and 2 bases from J, the junction kept 8 bases outside the gene matches. CDR1 is MNHNY, CDR2 SVGAGI, per germline (reference sequence). The CDR3 region is CASNVLGTGNYGYTF. The CDR3 bases are TGTGCCAGCAATGTCCTGGGGACAGGGAACTATGGCTACACCTTC.